The 12 T cell receptor beta chains in this list originate from one sample, sequenced in a study of technical replicates of blood from a few donors. TCRdb keeps only in-frame clones here, not all; method: immunoSEQ multiplex PCR. The profile shows some 63,000 clones, just under 90% of them singletons. Sequenced input: PBMCs. Receptors were obtained from a human donor in good health. Some clones in this sample may be carry-over from other donors' samples.

This chain uses TRBV7-6 with TRBJ2-1, with TRBD2 matching over 7 bases. V lost 5 bases and J lost 7; bases outside the gene matches: 11. This CDR3 contains 15 residues. The germline V gene encodes CDR1 SGHVS and CDR2 FNYEAQ. The CDR3 loop is CASSPDFAGVNEQFF. The CDR3 DNA is TGTGCCAGCAGCCCCGACTTCGCGGGAGTTAATGAGCAGTTCTTC. Drawing the rest from reference TRBV7-6 and TRBJ2-1, the complete variable domain is GAGVSQSPRYKVTKRGQDVALRCDPISGHVSLYWYRQALGQGPEFLTYFNYEAQQDKSGLPNDRFSAERPEGSISTLTIQRTEQRDSAMYRCASSPDFAGVNEQFFGPGTRLTVL.

This clone appeared a single time. The chain has TRBV4-2 and TRBJ2-1, with 10 bases identical to TRBD2. This CDR3 region has 16 residues. Germline loops: CDR1 LGHNA, CDR2 YNFKEQ. The V segment lost 0 bases and the J segment 5 bases; nucleotides outside the gene matches: 4. The CDR3 region has the DNA TGTGCCAGCAGCCAAGATTCGCTAGCGGGAGACAATGAGCAGTTCTTC. Its protein is CASSQDSLAGDNEQFF.

The rearrangement uses TRBV4-2 and TRBJ1-5; 8 positions agree with TRBD1. J was trimmed by 0 bases and V by 1 base; bases with no gene match: 8. Germline CDR1 reads LGHNA; CDR2 reads YNFKEQ. This CDR3 is built from 18 residues. CDR3 loop: CASSQVSDRGYSNQPQHF. The CDR3, as DNA: TGTGCCAGCAGCCAAGTAAGTGACAGGGGTTATAGCAATCAGCCCCAGCATTTT.

This clone was detected a few times. J is TRBJ2-7 and V is TRBV6-6, with 11 bases lining up with TRBD2. The junction had 10 bases not matched to a gene; V was cut back by 4 bases and J by 5 bases. This CDR3 is 16 amino acids long. Germline V CDR1 and CDR2: MNHNY, SVGAGI (reference sequence). The CDR3 bases are TGTGCCAGCAGTTCACCTAGCGGGGGGCGGGGGAACGAGCAGTACTTC. It codes for CASSSPSGGRGNEQYF.

The V gene is TRBV7-8, the J gene TRBJ2-2; 8 bases are shared with TRBD2. The V gene end was trimmed by 4 bases and the J gene end by 4 bases; junction bases not matched to a gene: 2. The germline V gene has CDR1 SGHVS and CDR2 FQNEAQ. The CDR3 consists of 14 residues. The CDR3: CASSSRGGTGELFF. As DNA, the CDR3 is TGTGCCAGCAGCTCCCGGGGGGGCACCGGGGAGCTGTTTTTT.

The chain carries TRBV11-3 and TRBJ1-1; the match to TRBD1 covers 7 bases. The CDR3 contains 14 residues. V shed 5 bases, J shed 1 base, and the junction held 4 bases outside the gene matches. Germline loops: CDR1 SGHNT, CDR2 YENEEA. The CDR3 spells CASSPDRRNTEAFF. DNA for the CDR3: TGTGCCAGCAGCCCGGACAGGAGGAACACTGAAGCTTTCTTT.

The CDR3 nucleotides are TGTGCCTGGGAAGCGGGAGAGTCCTGGGATGAGCAGTTCTTC. As protein: CAWEAGESWDEQFF. V is TRBV30 and J is TRBJ2-1; 8 bases map to TRBD2. The CDR3 runs 14 residues. V shed 5 bases and J 8 bases; nucleotides not matched to a gene: 11. Germline V gene lookup returns CDR1 GTSNPN and CDR2 SVGIG (reference sequence). Based on the CDR3 plus reference TRBV30 and TRBJ2-1, the full variable domain is SQTIHQWPATLVQPVGSPLSLECTVEGTSNPNLYWYRQAAGRGLQLLFYSVGIGQISSEVPQNLSASRPQDRQFILSSKKLLLSDSGFYLCAWEAGESWDEQFFGPGTRLTVL.

J is TRBJ2-5 and V is TRBV9, with D possibly TRBD2 on 6 matching bases. The CDR3 runs to 14 residues. Between the trimmed V and J ends, which lost 0 bases and 5 bases, there was a span of 11 bases. The germline V gene encodes CDR1 SGDLS and CDR2 YYNGEE. CDR3 protein: CASSVGAGRETQYF. Here the CDR3 DNA reads TGTGCCAGCAGCGTAGGCGCAGGGAGGGAGACCCAGTACTTC.

The V call is TRBV30, the J call TRBJ2-2, with D uncertain. CDR3 length equals 14 residues. The V gene lost 2 bases and the J gene lost 6 bases, with 13 bases spanning the gap. CDR1 and CDR2 from the germline V gene are GTSNPN and SVGIG (reference sequence). The CDR3 nucleotides read TGTGCCTGGAGTTCCTGGGCCACCTCCGGGGAGCTGTTTTTT. Translated: CAWSSWATSGELFF.

The genes are TRBV4-3 and TRBJ2-2; D not resolved. The CDR3 covers 14 residues. CDR1 is LGHNA, CDR2 YSLEER, per germline. Between the trimmed V and J ends, which lost 3 bases and 7 bases, there was a span of 12 bases. CDR3 residues: CASSQERPGGELFF. The CDR3 DNA reads as TGCGCCAGCAGCCAGGAGCGCCCCGGCGGGGAGCTGTTTTTT.

This clone was seen a few times. The chain recombines TRBV2 with TRBJ1-2; D is perhaps TRBD1 (6 bases). The germline CDR1 and CDR2 sequences are SNHLY and FYNNEI. The CDR3 consists of 13 residues. The V gene lost 9 bases and the J gene lost 7 bases, with 18 bases spanning the gap. CDR3 residues: CASRLVGARGYTF. CDR3 sequence (DNA): TGTGCCAGTAGACTTGTGGGGGCACGTGGCTACACCTTC.

The chain is built from TRBV9 and TRBJ2-7, with a tentative D call TRBD2 (6 bases). Trimming took 0 bases from V and 2 from J, leaving 12 bases between them. Germline loops: CDR1 SGDLS, CDR2 YYNGEE. The CDR3 consists of 15 residues. As DNA, the CDR3 is TGTGCCAGCAGCGTAGAGGGAGGTCCCACCTACGAGCAGTACTTC. Translated: CASSVEGGPTYEQYF.